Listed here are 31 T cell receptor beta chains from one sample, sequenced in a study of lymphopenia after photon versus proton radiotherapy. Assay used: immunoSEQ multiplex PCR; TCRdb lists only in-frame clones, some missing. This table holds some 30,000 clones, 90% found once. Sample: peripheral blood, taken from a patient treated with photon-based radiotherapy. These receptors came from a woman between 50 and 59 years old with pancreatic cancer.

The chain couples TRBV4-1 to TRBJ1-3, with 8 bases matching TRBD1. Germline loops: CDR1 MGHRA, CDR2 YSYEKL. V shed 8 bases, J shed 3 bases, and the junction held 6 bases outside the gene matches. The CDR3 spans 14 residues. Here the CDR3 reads CASRPGGGGNTIYF. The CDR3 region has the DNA TGCGCCAGCCGACCAGGGGGCGGTGGAAACACCATATATTTT.

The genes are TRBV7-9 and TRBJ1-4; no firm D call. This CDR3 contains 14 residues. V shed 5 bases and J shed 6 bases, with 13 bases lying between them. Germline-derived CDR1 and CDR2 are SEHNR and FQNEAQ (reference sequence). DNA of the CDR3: TGTGCCAGCAGCGCAACAGAAGTTTATGAAAAACTGTTTTTT. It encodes CASSATEVYEKLFF. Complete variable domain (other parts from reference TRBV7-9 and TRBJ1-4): DTGVSQNPRHKITKRGQNVTFRCDPISEHNRLYWYRQTLGQGPEFLTYFQNEAQLEKSRLLSDRFSAERPKGSFSTLEIQRTEQGDSAMYLCASSATEVYEKLFFGSGTQLSVL.

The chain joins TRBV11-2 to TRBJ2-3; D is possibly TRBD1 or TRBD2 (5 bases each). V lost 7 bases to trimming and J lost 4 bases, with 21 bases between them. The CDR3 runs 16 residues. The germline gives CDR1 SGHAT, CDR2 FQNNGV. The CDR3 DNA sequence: TGTGCCAGCATAAAAGCCGTCGGGGCTAGCTCAGATACGCAGTATTTT. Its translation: CASIKAVGASSDTQYF.

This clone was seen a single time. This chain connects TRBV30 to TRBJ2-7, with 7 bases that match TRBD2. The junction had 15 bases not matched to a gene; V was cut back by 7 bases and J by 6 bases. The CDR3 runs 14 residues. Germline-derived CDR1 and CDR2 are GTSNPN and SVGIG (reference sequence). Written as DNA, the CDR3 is TGTGCCTCAGTGGCGGGAGCCTGGGGTACCGAGCAGTACTTC. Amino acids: CASVAGAWGTEQYF.

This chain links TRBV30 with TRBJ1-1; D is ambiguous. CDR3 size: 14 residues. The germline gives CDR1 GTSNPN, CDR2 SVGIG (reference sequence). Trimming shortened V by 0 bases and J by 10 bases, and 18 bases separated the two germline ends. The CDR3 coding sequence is TGTGCCTGGAGTGTGTGGTCGGGAACGGATGGAGCTTTCTTT. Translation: CAWSVWSGTDGAFF.

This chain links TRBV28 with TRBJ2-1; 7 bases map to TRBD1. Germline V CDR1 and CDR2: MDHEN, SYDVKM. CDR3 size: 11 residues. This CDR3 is CGAGGYNEQFF. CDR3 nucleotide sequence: TGTGGGGCAGGGGGTTACAATGAGCAGTTCTTC.

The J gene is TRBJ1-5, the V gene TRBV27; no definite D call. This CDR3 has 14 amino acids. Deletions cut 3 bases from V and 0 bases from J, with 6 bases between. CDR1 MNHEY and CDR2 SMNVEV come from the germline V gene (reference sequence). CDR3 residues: CASSFFGSNQPQHF. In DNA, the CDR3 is TGTGCCAGCAGTTTCTTCGGTAGCAATCAGCCCCAGCATTTT.

The CDR3 nucleotides read TGTGCCAGCAGCCCAGAGATCCTCTACGAGCAGTACTTC. This sequence encodes CASSPEILYEQYF. This sequence joins TRBV28 and TRBJ2-5; D remains unclear. The J call may be mistaken, given a closer DNA end match to TRBJ2-7. This CDR3 is 13 amino acids long. Germline V gene sequence: CDR1 MDHEN, CDR2 SYDVKM.

The chain's CDR3 is CASSVGAMSTDTQYF. In DNA form, the CDR3 reads TGTGCCAGCAGCGTGGGGGCTATGAGCACAGATACGCAGTATTTT. The chain links TRBV7-6 to TRBJ2-3; possibly TRBD1 for D (6 bases). Trimming pared 5 bases from V and 0 bases from J, leaving 12 bases between. The CDR3 contains 15 residues. Germline V CDR1 and CDR2: SGHVS, FNYEAQ. The full variable domain, completed using reference TRBV7-6 and TRBJ2-3, is GAGVSQSPRYKVTKRGQDVALRCDPISGHVSLYWYRQALGQGPEFLTYFNYEAQQDKSGLPNDRFSAERPEGSISTLTIQRTEQRDSAMYRCASSVGAMSTDTQYFGPGTRLTVL.

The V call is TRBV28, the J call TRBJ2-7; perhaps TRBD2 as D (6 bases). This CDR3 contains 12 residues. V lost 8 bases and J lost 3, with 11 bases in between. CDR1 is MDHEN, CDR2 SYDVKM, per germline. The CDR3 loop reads CASGTSLYEQYF. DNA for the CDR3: TGTGCCAGCGGAACTAGCCTCTACGAGCAGTACTTC.

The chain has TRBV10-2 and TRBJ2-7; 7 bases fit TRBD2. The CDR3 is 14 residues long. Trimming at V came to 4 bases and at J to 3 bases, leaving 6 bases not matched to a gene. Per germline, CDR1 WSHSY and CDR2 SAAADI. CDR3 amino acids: CASSVLAENYEQYF. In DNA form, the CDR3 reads TGCGCCAGCAGTGTTCTAGCGGAGAACTACGAGCAGTACTTC.

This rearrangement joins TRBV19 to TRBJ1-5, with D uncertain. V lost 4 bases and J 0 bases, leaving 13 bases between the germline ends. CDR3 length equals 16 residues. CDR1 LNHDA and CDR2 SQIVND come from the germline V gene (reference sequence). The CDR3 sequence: CASSSGRPSSNQPQHF. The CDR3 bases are TGTGCCAGTAGTAGTGGACGGCCCAGTAGCAATCAGCCCCAGCATTTT.

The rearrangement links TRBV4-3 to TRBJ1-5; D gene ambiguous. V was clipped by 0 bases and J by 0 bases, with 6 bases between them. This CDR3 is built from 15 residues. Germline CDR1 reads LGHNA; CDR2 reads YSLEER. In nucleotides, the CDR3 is TGCGCCAGCAGCCAAGACAGGATTAGCAATCAGCCCCAGCATTTT. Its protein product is CASSQDRISNQPQHF.

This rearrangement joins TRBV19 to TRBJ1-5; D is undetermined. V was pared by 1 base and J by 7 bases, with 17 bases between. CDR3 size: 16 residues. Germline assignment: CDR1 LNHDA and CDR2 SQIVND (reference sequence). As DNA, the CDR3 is TGTGCCAGTAGTATAGGCGCCGTAAGGTCGGGACAGCCCCAGCATTTT. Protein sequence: CASSIGAVRSGQPQHF.

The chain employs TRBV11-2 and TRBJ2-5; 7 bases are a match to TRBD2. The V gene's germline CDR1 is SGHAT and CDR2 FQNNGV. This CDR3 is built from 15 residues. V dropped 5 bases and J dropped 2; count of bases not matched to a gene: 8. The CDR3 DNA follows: TGTGCCAGCAGCCAAACCCACGGGGGGCAAGAGACCCAGTACTTC. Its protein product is CASSQTHGGQETQYF.

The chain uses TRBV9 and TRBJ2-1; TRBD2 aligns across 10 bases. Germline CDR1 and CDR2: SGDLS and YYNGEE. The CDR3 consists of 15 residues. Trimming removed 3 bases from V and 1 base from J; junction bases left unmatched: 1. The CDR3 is CASSASGSSYNEQFF. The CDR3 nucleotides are TGTGCCAGCAGCGCTAGCGGGAGTTCCTACAATGAGCAGTTCTTC.

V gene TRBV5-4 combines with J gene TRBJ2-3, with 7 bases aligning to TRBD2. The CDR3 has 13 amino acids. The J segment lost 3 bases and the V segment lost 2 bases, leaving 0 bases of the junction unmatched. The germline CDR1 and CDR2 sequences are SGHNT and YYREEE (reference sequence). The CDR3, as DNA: TGTGCCAGCAGCTTTAGCGGGACAGATACGCAGTATTTT. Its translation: CASSFSGTDTQYF.

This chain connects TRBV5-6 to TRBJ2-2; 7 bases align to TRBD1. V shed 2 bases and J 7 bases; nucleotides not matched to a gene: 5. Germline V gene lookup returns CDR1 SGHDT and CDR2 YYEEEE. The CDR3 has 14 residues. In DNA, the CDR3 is TGTGCCAGCAGCTTCGGGCAGGGGGTCGGGGAGCTGTTTTTT. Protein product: CASSFGQGVGELFF.

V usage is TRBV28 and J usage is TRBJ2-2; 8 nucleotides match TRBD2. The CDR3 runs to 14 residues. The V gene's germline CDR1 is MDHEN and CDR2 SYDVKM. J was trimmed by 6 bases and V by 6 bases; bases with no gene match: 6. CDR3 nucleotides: TGTGCCAGCAGAGACGGGGGGGCGGCCGGGGAGCTGTTTTTT. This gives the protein CASRDGGAAGELFF.

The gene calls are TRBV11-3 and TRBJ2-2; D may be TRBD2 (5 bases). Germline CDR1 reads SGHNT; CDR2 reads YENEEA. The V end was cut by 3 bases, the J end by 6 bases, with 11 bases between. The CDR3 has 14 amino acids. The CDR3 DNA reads TGTGCCAGCAGCTTTTCGGGATTACCCGGGGAGCTGTTTTTT. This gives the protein CASSFSGLPGELFF.

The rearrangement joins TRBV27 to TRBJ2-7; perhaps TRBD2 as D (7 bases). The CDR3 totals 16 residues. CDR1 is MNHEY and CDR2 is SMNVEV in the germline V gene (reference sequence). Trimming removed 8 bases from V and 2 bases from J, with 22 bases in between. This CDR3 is CASSSGPSGTPYEQYF. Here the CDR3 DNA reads TGTGCCAGCTCCTCAGGACCCAGCGGGACACCCTACGAGCAGTACTTC.

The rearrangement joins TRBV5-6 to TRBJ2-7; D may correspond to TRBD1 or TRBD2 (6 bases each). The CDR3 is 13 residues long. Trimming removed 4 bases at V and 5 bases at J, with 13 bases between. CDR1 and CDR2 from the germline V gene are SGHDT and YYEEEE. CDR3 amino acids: CASSPRGRNEQYF. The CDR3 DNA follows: TGTGCCAGCAGCCCCCGGGGGCGGAACGAGCAGTACTTC.

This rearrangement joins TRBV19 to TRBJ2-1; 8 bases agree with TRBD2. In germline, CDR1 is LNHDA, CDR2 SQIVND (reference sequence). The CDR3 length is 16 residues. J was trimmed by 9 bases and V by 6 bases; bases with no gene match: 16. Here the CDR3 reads CASRDPAGASASEQFF. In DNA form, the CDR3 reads TGTGCCAGTAGAGACCCAGCGGGAGCGTCTGCGAGTGAGCAGTTCTTC. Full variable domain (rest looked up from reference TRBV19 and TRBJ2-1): DGGITQSPKYLFRKEGQNVTLSCEQNLNHDAMYWYRQDPGQGLRLIYYSQIVNDFQKGDIAEGYSVSREKKESFPLTVTSAQKNPTAFYLCASRDPAGASASEQFFGPGTRLTVL.

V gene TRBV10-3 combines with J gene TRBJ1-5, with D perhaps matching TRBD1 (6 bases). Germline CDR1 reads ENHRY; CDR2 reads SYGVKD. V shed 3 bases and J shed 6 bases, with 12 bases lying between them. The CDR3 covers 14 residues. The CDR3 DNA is TGTGCCATCAGTGATTCAGGGGTCGGTCAGCCCCAGCATTTT. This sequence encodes CAISDSGVGQPQHF.

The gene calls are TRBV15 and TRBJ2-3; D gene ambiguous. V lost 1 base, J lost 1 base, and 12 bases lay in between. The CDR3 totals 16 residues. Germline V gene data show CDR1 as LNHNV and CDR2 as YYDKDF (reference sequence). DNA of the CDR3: TGTGCCACCAGCAGAGTACAAGGGTTAGGCACAGATACGCAGTATTTT. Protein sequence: CATSRVQGLGTDTQYF.

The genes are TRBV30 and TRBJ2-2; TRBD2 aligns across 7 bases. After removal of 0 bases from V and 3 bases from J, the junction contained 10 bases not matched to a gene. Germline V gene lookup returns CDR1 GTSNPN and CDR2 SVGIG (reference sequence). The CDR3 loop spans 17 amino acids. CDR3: CAWSVEDGRSDTGELFF. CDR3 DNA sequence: TGTGCCTGGAGTGTAGAGGACGGGAGGTCCGACACCGGGGAGCTGTTTTTT.

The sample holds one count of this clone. The CDR3 DNA is TGTGCCAGCAGCCGAGATTCGGGCTACACCTTC. Translated: CASSRDSGYTF. The J gene is TRBJ1-2, the V gene TRBV7-9; the D is unclear. Germline lookup yields CDR1 SEHNR and CDR2 FQNEAQ (reference sequence). The V gene lost 5 bases and the J gene lost 8 bases, with 9 bases spanning the gap. The CDR3 is 11 amino acids.

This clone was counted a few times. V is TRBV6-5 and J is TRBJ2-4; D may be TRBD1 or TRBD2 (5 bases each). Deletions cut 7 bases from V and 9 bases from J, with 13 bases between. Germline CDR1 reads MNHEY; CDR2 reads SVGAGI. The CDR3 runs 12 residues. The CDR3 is CASKGEFGIQYF. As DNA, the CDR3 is TGTGCCAGCAAAGGGGAGTTCGGCATTCAGTACTTC.

This CDR3 reads CASRTTGTSSEQYF. The DNA of the CDR3 is TGTGCCAGCAGAACGACCGGGACTAGCAGCGAGCAGTACTTC. The chain couples TRBV6-5 to TRBJ2-7, with TRBD2 matching 9 bases. This CDR3 contains 14 residues. In germline, CDR1 is MNHEY, CDR2 SVGAGI. Unmatched junction bases numbered 9, after V lost 6 bases and J lost 6 bases.

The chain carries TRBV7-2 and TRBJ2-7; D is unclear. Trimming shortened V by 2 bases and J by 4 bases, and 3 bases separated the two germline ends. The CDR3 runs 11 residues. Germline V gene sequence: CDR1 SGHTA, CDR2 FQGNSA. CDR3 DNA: TGTGCCAGCAGCTTAAGTTACGAGCAGTACTTC. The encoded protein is CASSLSYEQYF.

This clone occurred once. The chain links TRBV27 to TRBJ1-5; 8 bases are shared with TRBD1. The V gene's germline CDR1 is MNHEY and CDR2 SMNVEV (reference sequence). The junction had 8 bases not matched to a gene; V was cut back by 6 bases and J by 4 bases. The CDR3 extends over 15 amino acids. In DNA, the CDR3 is TGTGCCAGCAGGGTTCAGGGGGCCGGTAATCAGCCCCAGCATTTT. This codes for CASRVQGAGNQPQHF.